A single sample is the source of the 20 T cell receptor beta chains below, sequenced in a study of identical twins. TCRdb re-called the 5' RACE reads through MiXCR, storing one row per CDR3 protein. Here the sample spans 250,000 or so distinct CDR3 sequences, roughly 13% being singletons. This sample also appeared in a second study, on yellow fever vaccine responses in identical twins.

The sample consisted of memory (CD45RO+) T cells sorted from blood. Source of these receptors: a woman aged 18-29 years in good health.

The chain couples TRBV7-9 to TRBJ1-2; no reliable D call. From germline, CDR1 is SEHNR and CDR2 FQNEAQ (reference sequence). The CDR3 consists of 8 residues. V dropped 9 bases and J dropped 6 bases, with 2 bases sitting between them. The DNA for the CDR3 is TGTGCCAGAAATGGCTACACCTTC. It encodes CARNGYTF. The full variable domain, completed using reference TRBV7-9 and TRBJ1-2, is DTGVSQNPRHKITKRGQNVTFRCDPISEHNRLYWYRQTLGQGPEFLTYFQNEAQLEKSRLLSDRFSAERPKGSFSTLEIQRTEQGDSAMYLCARNGYTFGSGTRLTVV.

This rearrangement joins TRBV15 to TRBJ2-5; 11 bases are a match to TRBD1. The CDR3 runs 15 residues. From germline, CDR1 is LNHNV and CDR2 YYDKDF (reference sequence). V shed 0 bases and J 5 bases; nucleotides not matched to a gene: 2. The CDR3 sequence: CATSRDRDRGETQYF. CDR3 nucleotide sequence: TGTGCCACCAGCAGAGATCGGGACAGGGGGGAGACCCAGTACTTC.

The chain links TRBV30 to TRBJ2-5, with 7 nucleotides matching TRBD2. Losses at the gene ends were 5 bases for V and 5 bases for J; bases not matched to a gene: 5. The length of the CDR3 is 12 residues. Germline CDR1 GTSNPN, CDR2 SVGIG (reference sequence). The CDR3 nucleotides read TGTGCCTGGGGACTAGTGGGTGAGACCCAGTACTTC. Protein product: CAWGLVGETQYF.

The rearrangement links TRBV5-1 to TRBJ2-3; 8 bases are a match to TRBD1. The V gene's germline CDR1 is SGHRS and CDR2 YFSETQ. V dropped 1 base and J dropped 2; count of bases not matched to a gene: 9. The CDR3 spans 17 residues. The CDR3 DNA follows: TGCGCCAGCAGCTTGCCCACCGGGACAGGAGACACAGATACGCAGTATTTT. It encodes CASSLPTGTGDTDTQYF.

The table lists this clonotype with many counts. The V and J genes are TRBV12-3 or TRBV12-4 and TRBJ2-5; TRBD2 aligns across 9 bases. V shed 6 bases, J shed 1 base, and the junction held 12 bases outside the gene matches. CDR3 length equals 17 residues. The CDR3 reads CASRKTGVAGAQETQYF. For the CDR3, the DNA is TGTGCCAGCAGGAAAACCGGAGTAGCGGGGGCCCAAGAGACCCAGTACTTC.

V and J are TRBV20-1 and TRBJ2-7; the D is unclear. The CDR3 contains 11 residues. CDR1 and CDR2 (germline): DFQATT, SNEGSKA (reference sequence). The V and J ends lost 6 bases and 0 bases respectively, with 6 bases between them. The CDR3 nucleotides read TGCAGTGCCCCCATCTCCTACGAGCAGTACTTC. Translation gives CSAPISYEQYF.

There are a few counts of this clonotype. The chain combines TRBV12-3 or TRBV12-4 with TRBJ2-7; no definite D call. The CDR3 has 12 residues. The V end lost 6 bases, the J end lost 6 bases, and 12 bases lay between the germline ends. In DNA, the CDR3 is TGTGCCAGCAGGTACCAATATTCCGAGCAGTACTTC. Translation: CASRYQYSEQYF.

The V gene is TRBV7-9, the J gene TRBJ2-2, with 10 bases aligning to TRBD1. CDR3 length: 14 residues. The ends lost 4 bases at V and 7 bases at J; junction bases unmatched: 3. CDR1 is SEHNR and CDR2 is FQNEAQ in the germline V gene (reference sequence). The CDR3 bases are TGTGCCAGCAGCTGGGACAGGGGTCACGGGGAGCTGTTTTTT. Translation gives CASSWDRGHGELFF.

The V and J genes are TRBV6-2 or TRBV6-3 and TRBJ2-7; the D call may be TRBD1 or TRBD2 (6 bases each). Trimming stripped 7 bases from V and 4 bases from J, with 11 bases between. From germline, CDR1 is MNHEY and CDR2 SVGEGT. The CDR3 consists of 12 residues. CDR3 coding DNA: TGTGCCAGCACTTGGAGGGGGTACGAGCAGTACTTC. Translating gives CASTWRGYEQYF.

J is TRBJ1-2 and V is TRBV20-1, with D possibly matching TRBD1 (6 bases). Germline CDR1 is DFQATT and CDR2 is SNEGSKA (reference sequence). The CDR3 sequence is 15 residues long. Between the trimmed V and J ends, which lost 8 bases and 4 bases, there was a span of 23 bases. CDR3 coding DNA: TGCAGTTCTGAGACAGGCAATGCCTCTTTCTATGGCTACACCTTC. It is translated as CSSETGNASFYGYTF.

The CDR3 DNA sequence: TGTGCCAGCAATTTGGACAGGGGAAGAACCTACGAGCAGTACTTC. Translated, it gives CASNLDRGRTYEQYF. The chain has TRBV6-2 or TRBV6-3 and TRBJ2-7, with 9 bases identical to TRBD1. V shed 7 bases, J shed 2 bases, and the junction held 9 bases outside the gene matches. This CDR3 contains 15 residues. Germline V gene lookup returns CDR1 MNHEY and CDR2 SVGEGT.

This clonotype was seen a single time. DNA for the CDR3: TGTGCCAGCTCACCAGGTGTCGGGGACAAGAACAATGAGCAGTTCTTC. As protein: CASSPGVGDKNNEQFF. The chain recombines TRBV18 with TRBJ2-1; D possibly corresponds to TRBD1 (6 bases). From germline, CDR1 is KGHSH and CDR2 LQKENI. The ends were cut back, 2 bases at V and 5 bases at J, with 16 bases in the middle. This CDR3 is built from 16 residues.

The rearrangement uses TRBV7-2 and TRBJ2-2; D unclear. Deletions cut 5 bases from V and 7 bases from J, with 8 bases between. This CDR3 is 12 amino acids long. Germline CDR1 is SGHTA and CDR2 is FQGNSA. In DNA, the CDR3 is TGTGCCAGCAGCCGAGTAAACGGGGAGCTGTTTTTT. Amino acids: CASSRVNGELFF.

This clonotype was found a few times. Mismatch with germline at one junction end may stem from a read error. The rearrangement uses TRBV7-9 and TRBJ2-4, with 10 bases matching TRBD1. The CDR3 is 12 amino acids. CDR1 is SEHNR and CDR2 is FQNEAQ in the germline V gene (reference sequence). The CDR3 sequence is CASSLGQGACHF. In nucleotides, the CDR3 is TGTGCCAGCAGCTTAGGACAGGGGGCGTGCCACTTC.

This clonotype has more than one count but fewer than ten. The chain links TRBV10-3 to TRBJ1-2; TRBD1 matches at 12 bases. J lost 4 bases, V lost 6 bases, and 6 bases had no gene match. Germline V gives CDR1 ENHRY, CDR2 SYGVKD. The CDR3 sequence is 15 residues long. CDR3 nucleotide sequence: TGTGCCATCAGCCAAGGGACAGGGGGCTTCTATGGCTACACCTTC. Amino acid sequence: CAISQGTGGFYGYTF.

This chain joins TRBV6-1 and TRBJ2-4; 11 bases match TRBD2. CDR3 length equals 14 residues. After removal of 5 bases from V and 6 bases from J, the junction contained 3 bases not matched to a gene. CDR1 MNHNS and CDR2 SASEGT come from the germline V gene. CDR3 region: CASSPGTSGNIQYF. The CDR3 nucleotides read TGTGCCAGCAGTCCGGGGACTAGCGGAAACATTCAGTACTTC.

This clonotype has more than one count but fewer than ten. The V and J genes are TRBV28 and TRBJ1-2, with a tentative D call TRBD1 (6 bases). Germline V gives CDR1 MDHEN, CDR2 SYDVKM. The CDR3 runs to 16 residues. Trimming cost V 5 bases and J 4 bases, with 20 bases left between them. CDR3 sequence reads: CASSRIGGIETYGYTF. The DNA of the CDR3 is TGTGCCAGCAGTCGAATCGGGGGCATAGAAACCTATGGCTACACCTTC.

This chain uses TRBV4-2 with TRBJ2-4; tentatively, D is TRBD1 (6 bases). The CDR3 is made up of 16 amino acids. Per the germline V gene, CDR1 is LGHNA and CDR2 is YNFKEQ. Between the trimmed V and J ends, which lost 0 bases and 0 bases, there was a span of 9 bases. The CDR3 DNA is TGTGCCAGCAGCCAAGATTGGGGGCTAGCCAAAAACATTCAGTACTTC. This translates into CASSQDWGLAKNIQYF.

This clonotype was observed a handful of times. The rearrangement links TRBV7-6 to TRBJ2-3; unclear D gene. Per the germline V gene, CDR1 is SGHVS and CDR2 is FNYEAQ. V was clipped by 1 base and J by 2 bases, with 7 bases between them. The CDR3 has 14 residues. CDR3 sequence (DNA): TGTGCCAGCAGCTTAGTCCCGTCCACAGATACGCAGTATTTT. Amino acids: CASSLVPSTDTQYF.

The rearrangement uses TRBV2 and TRBJ1-2; 9 bases agree with TRBD1. Germline assignment: CDR1 SNHLY and CDR2 FYNNEI. Germline trimming cut 3 bases from V and 1 base from J; bases unmatched to any gene: 6. There are 16 residues in the CDR3. CDR3 nucleotides: TGTGCCAGCAGTGAGGGACAGGGAGGTGGTAACTATGGCTACACCTTC. Protein: CASSEGQGGGNYGYTF.